The next 32 T cell receptor beta chains were all read from a single sample in a study of Ad26.COV2.S vaccination and SARS-CoV-2 variants. Treatment indicated: approximately 18 received Ad26.COV2.S at low or high dose, single or two shots; about five received placebo; per-sample allocation not given. Samples came from day 63 after the first vaccine or placebo injection. Data came from immunoSEQ multiplex PCR; TCRdb stores just in-frame clones and leaves some out. The top ten clones hold 3.6% of a sample with around 420,000 clones, roughly 90% of them seen once. The input for sequencing was peripheral blood, taken in a trial of Ad26.COV2.S vaccine versus placebo. The receptors originated from a person aged 18-60 years who received the Ad26.COV2.S COVID-19 vaccine or a placebo.

The chain has TRBV28 and TRBJ2-2; D call uncertain. CDR3 length: 16 amino acids. Trimming took off 6 bases at V and 1 base at J, with 15 bases between the two ends. Germline V gene data show CDR1 as MDHEN and CDR2 as SYDVKM. CDR3 loop: CASSLVIGRNTGELFF. The CDR3 coding sequence is TGTGCCAGCAGCCTGGTAATTGGGCGGAACACCGGGGAGCTGTTTTTT.

The V and J genes are TRBV29-1 and TRBJ2-4; 7 nucleotides agree with TRBD2. Germline-derived CDR1 and CDR2 are SQVTM and ANQGSEA. J gave up 8 bases and V 4 bases, and 2 bases lay outside the gene matches. CDR3 size: 11 residues. CDR3 sequence reads: CSVGGGDIQYF. Written as DNA, the CDR3 is TGCAGCGTTGGGGGAGGGGACATTCAGTACTTC.

This chain joins TRBV28 and TRBJ2-3; the D gene is possibly TRBD1 (5 bases). Per the germline V gene, CDR1 is MDHEN and CDR2 is SYDVKM. Trimming left V 9 bases short and J 0 bases short, with 16 bases between. The CDR3 runs to 15 residues. CDR3 sequence reads: CASNQGGTSTDTQYF. CDR3 in DNA: TGTGCCAGTAACCAGGGCGGAACTAGCACAGATACGCAGTATTTT.

The chain links TRBV7-6 to TRBJ1-2; D uncertain. Between the trimmed V and J ends, which lost 11 bases and 7 bases, there was a span of 17 bases. Per germline, CDR1 SGHVS and CDR2 FNYEAQ. This CDR3 is built from 12 residues. The CDR3 DNA sequence: TGTGCCTGGACTCAGATAGATGGTGGCTACACCTTC. Its translation is CAWTQIDGGYTF.

The chain combines TRBV3-1 (or the pseudogene TRBV3-2) with TRBJ1-2; 8 positions match TRBD1. The germline gives CDR1 LGHDT, CDR2 YNNKEL (reference sequence). Trimming removed 4 bases from V and 2 bases from J; junction bases left unmatched: 6. This CDR3 spans 15 amino acids. The CDR3 loop reads CASSPGQVQNYGYTF. DNA of the CDR3: TGTGCCAGCAGCCCGGGACAGGTACAGAACTATGGCTACACCTTC.

The gene calls are TRBV5-1 and TRBJ2-3; 9 nucleotides agree with TRBD2. This CDR3 has 16 residues. From germline, CDR1 is SGHRS and CDR2 YFSETQ. Losses at the gene ends were 4 bases for V and 3 bases for J; bases not matched to a gene: 9. The CDR3 DNA reads as TGCGCCAGCAGCCCGCTCGGCGGGGGGGTTACAGATACGCAGTATTTT. It translates to CASSPLGGGVTDTQYF.

The chain links TRBV9 to TRBJ2-7, with D maybe TRBD2 (6 bases). The CDR3 runs 14 residues. The V gene's germline CDR1 is SGDLS and CDR2 YYNGEE. The ends were cut back, 2 bases at V and 1 base at J, with 10 bases in the middle. The CDR3 region is CASSVGGHSYEQYF. CDR3 bases: TGTGCCAGCAGCGTCGGGGGTCATTCCTACGAGCAGTACTTC.

Here the CDR3 reads CASSSYRGKSAGANVLTF. The CDR3 DNA reads TGTGCCAGCAGTTCCTACAGGGGTAAATCAGCCGGGGCCAACGTCCTGACTTTC. The rearrangement joins TRBV27 to TRBJ2-6; 7 bases map to TRBD1. The CDR3 runs 18 residues. V shed 4 bases, J shed 4 bases, and the junction held 13 bases outside the gene matches. Per germline, CDR1 MNHEY and CDR2 SMNVEV (reference sequence).

The chain combines TRBV10-3 with TRBJ2-1; D may be TRBD1 (5 bases). Germline CDR1 reads ENHRY; CDR2 reads SYGVKD. Trimming pared 2 bases from V and 5 bases from J, leaving 13 bases between. The CDR3 spans 15 residues. The CDR3 spells CAISEVQGSHNEQFF. CDR3 DNA sequence: TGTGCCATCAGTGAGGTTCAGGGATCTCACAATGAGCAGTTCTTC.

V usage is TRBV7-2 and J usage is TRBJ1-6; TRBD1 is a possible D gene (5 bases). The germline V gene has CDR1 SGHTA and CDR2 FQGNSA. The CDR3 covers 15 residues. V was pared by 1 base and J by 6 bases, with 10 bases between. The CDR3 is CASSLERGFNSPLHF. The CDR3 nucleotides read TGTGCCAGCAGCTTAGAACGGGGGTTTAATTCACCCCTCCACTTT.

The chain is built from TRBV4-1 and TRBJ2-7; weak D call: TRBD1 (6 bases). Germline CDR1 reads MGHRA; CDR2 reads YSYEKL. The V and J ends lost 3 bases and 6 bases respectively, with 12 bases between them. This CDR3 region has 13 residues. This chain's CDR3 is CASSQGRGPEQYF. CDR3 DNA sequence: TGCGCCAGCAGCCAGGGCAGGGGTCCCGAGCAGTACTTC.

V usage is TRBV11-2 and J usage is TRBJ2-5; TRBD2 matches 8 bases. Germline V lookup: CDR1 SGHAT, CDR2 FQNNGV. The CDR3 contains 15 residues. Unmatched junction bases numbered 8, after V lost 3 bases and J lost 5 bases. In nucleotides, the CDR3 is TGTGCCAGCAGCTTCCGCGGGGGGCCTGGGGAGACCCAGTACTTC. This encodes CASSFRGGPGETQYF.

The rearrangement links TRBV4-3 to TRBJ2-3, with 10 bases fitting TRBD2. CDR3 length: 20 residues. J lost 5 bases, V lost 1 base, and 18 bases had no gene match. The germline V gene encodes CDR1 LGHNA and CDR2 YSLEER. The CDR3 here is CASSQGATWGAGGPVDTQYF. CDR3 DNA sequence: TGCGCCAGCAGCCAAGGTGCCACTTGGGGAGCGGGGGGGCCAGTAGATACGCAGTATTTT.

The chain couples TRBV5-1 to TRBJ1-2; no definite D call. Trimming pared 0 bases from V and 7 bases from J, leaving 22 bases between. Germline values: CDR1 SGHRS, CDR2 YFSETQ. This CDR3 is 17 amino acids long. CDR3 DNA sequence: TGCGCCAGCAGCTTGGAGGACGGCCGAGGATCTCTCGGTGGCTACACCTTC. Amino acid sequence: CASSLEDGRGSLGGYTF.

The chain links TRBV12-3 or TRBV12-4 to TRBJ1-2; possibly TRBD1 for D (5 bases). This CDR3 has 13 residues. With 1 base removed from V and 6 bases from J, the gap between germline ends came to 9 bases. The CDR3: CASSLGQKDGYTF. DNA for the CDR3: TGTGCCAGCAGTTTAGGACAGAAAGATGGCTACACCTTC.

This clone was counted only a few times. The chain has TRBV2 and TRBJ1-1; tentative D call: TRBD1 (5 bases). This CDR3 contains 12 residues. The ends were cut back, 6 bases at V and 4 bases at J, with 9 bases in the middle. Germline-derived CDR1 and CDR2 are SNHLY and FYNNEI. CDR3 in DNA: TGTGCCAGCAGACGGGGGGGCACTGAAGCTTTCTTT. It is translated as CASRRGGTEAFF.

J is TRBJ1-1 and V is TRBV6-1; D uncertain. CDR3 size: 14 residues. V was trimmed by 2 bases and J by 0 bases, leaving 7 bases between them. From germline, CDR1 is MNHNS and CDR2 SASEGT. CDR3 coding DNA: TGTGCCAGCAGTGAACTGTCCTTGAACACTGAAGCTTTCTTT. Translation: CASSELSLNTEAFF.

The chain links TRBV28 to TRBJ1-6; D is ambiguous. Per the germline V gene, CDR1 is MDHEN and CDR2 is SYDVKM. This CDR3 region has 12 residues. Trimming removed 5 bases from V and 15 bases from J, with 14 bases in between. The CDR3 reads CASSNPNPLLHF. CDR3 nucleotide sequence: TGTGCCAGCAGTAACCCGAATCCTCTCCTCCACTTT.

This clone appeared a few times. The gene calls are TRBV7-2 and TRBJ2-3, with 7 bases matching TRBD1. The CDR3 spans 15 residues. Trimming at V came to 6 bases and at J to 3 bases, leaving 9 bases not matched to a gene. Germline lookup yields CDR1 SGHTA and CDR2 FQGNSA. The CDR3 DNA reads TGTGCCAGCAGTAACCCAAACAGGGGTACAGATACGCAGTATTTT. Translated: CASSNPNRGTDTQYF.

This clone has just one count. A much larger clonotype is one base distant, so this may be a read error. This rearrangement joins TRBV6-6 to TRBJ2-3, with D hard to call. From germline, CDR1 is MNHNY and CDR2 SVGAGI (reference sequence). The V end was cut by 0 bases, the J end by 0 bases, with 1 base between. The CDR3 length is 13 residues. The CDR3 DNA follows: TGTGCCAGCAGTTACTCAAGCACAGATACGCAGTATTTT. Its protein product is CASSYSSTDTQYF.

In this sample, this clone turned up once. The V gene is TRBV19, the J gene TRBJ1-6; tentative D call: TRBD1 (6 bases). Germline V gene sequence: CDR1 LNHDA, CDR2 SQIVND (reference sequence). Trimming left V 6 bases short and J 10 bases short, with 13 bases between. This CDR3 comprises 13 residues. The CDR3 DNA is TGTGCCAGTAGGAAACCAGGGGACTCACCCCTCCACTTT. Its translation: CASRKPGDSPLHF.

Worth noting for this clone: Other nucleotide sequences from this sample produce the same CDR3. V usage is TRBV7-3 and J usage is TRBJ2-2, with TRBD1 matching 7 bases. CDR3 size: 14 residues. Germline V gene sequence: CDR1 SGHTA, CDR2 FQGTGA. V gave up 5 bases and J gave up 6 bases; unmatched junction bases: 6. CDR3 bases: TGTGCCAGCAGCCCCTGGACAGGTGCCGGGGAGCTGTTTTTT. Translated, it gives CASSPWTGAGELFF.

The rearrangement joins TRBV6-2 or TRBV6-3 to TRBJ2-1; tentatively, D is TRBD2 (5 bases). Germline CDR1 MNHEY, CDR2 SVGEGT. This CDR3 has 14 residues. V lost 6 bases and J lost 11, with 20 bases in between. CDR3 sequence reads: CASSPATMGSKQFF. In nucleotides, the CDR3 is TGTGCCAGCAGCCCCGCGACAATGGGGAGTAAGCAGTTCTTC.

This clone was counted only a few times. This chain uses TRBV7-6 with TRBJ2-1; 9 positions match TRBD1. Germline lookup yields CDR1 SGHVS and CDR2 FNYEAQ. V lost 5 bases to trimming and J lost 7 bases; unmatched junction nucleotides: 6. This CDR3 comprises 14 residues. The CDR3 reads CASSPGTGSNEQFF. The CDR3 DNA sequence: TGTGCCAGCAGCCCCGGGACAGGGAGTAATGAGCAGTTCTTC. The whole variable domain, remainder taken from reference TRBV7-6 and TRBJ2-1, is GAGVSQSPRYKVTKRGQDVALRCDPISGHVSLYWYRQALGQGPEFLTYFNYEAQQDKSGLPNDRFSAERPEGSISTLTIQRTEQRDSAMYRCASSPGTGSNEQFFGPGTRLTVL.

This clone was picked up one time. This chain connects TRBV5-1 to TRBJ1-1; unclear D gene. The CDR3 loop spans 13 amino acids. CDR1 and CDR2 (germline): SGHRS, YFSETQ. V lost 5 bases and J lost 0, with 8 bases in between. The DNA of the CDR3 is TGCGCCAGCAGAGAGACTGTGAACACTGAAGCTTTCTTT. Amino acids: CASRETVNTEAFF. The whole variable domain, remainder taken from reference TRBV5-1 and TRBJ1-1, is KAGVTQTPRYLIKTRGQQVTLSCSPISGHRSVSWYQQTPGQGLQFLFEYFSETQRNKGNFPGRFSGRQFSNSRSEMNVSTLELGDSALYLCASRETVNTEAFFGQGTRLTVV.

The V call is TRBV30, the J call TRBJ1-3, with D uncertain. CDR1 is GTSNPN and CDR2 is SVGIG in the germline V gene (reference sequence). The CDR3 is 14 residues long. The germline V and J ends were trimmed by 5 bases and 0 bases, with 11 bases remaining between them. CDR3 coding DNA: TGTGCCTGGGGAACGGGTCACTCTGGAAACACCATATATTTT. Translation gives CAWGTGHSGNTIYF.

The chain has TRBV13 and TRBJ2-2; 7 nucleotides line up with TRBD2. The J segment lost 5 bases and the V segment lost 0 bases, leaving 3 bases of the junction unmatched. This CDR3 contains 15 residues. Germline lookup yields CDR1 PRHDT and CDR2 FYEKMQ (reference sequence). CDR3 amino acids: CASSLGAGLTGELFF. The CDR3 coding sequence is TGTGCCAGCAGCTTAGGAGCGGGGCTTACCGGGGAGCTGTTTTTT.

This sequence joins TRBV12-3 or TRBV12-4 and TRBJ1-1, with D unclear. The V and J ends lost 6 bases and 2 bases respectively, with 10 bases between them. The CDR3 runs to 13 residues. CDR3 loop: CASSPYINTEAFF. CDR3 in DNA: TGTGCCAGCAGCCCCTACATCAACACTGAAGCTTTCTTT.

This chain uses TRBV7-9 with TRBJ1-1; D ambiguous. Germline values: CDR1 SEHNR, CDR2 FQNEAQ (reference sequence). Trimming took 0 bases from V and 1 from J, leaving 3 bases between them. The CDR3 totals 13 residues. DNA for the CDR3: TGTGCCAGCAGCTTAGCAGCGAACACTGAAGCTTTCTTT. Translating it yields CASSLAANTEAFF.

The rearrangement uses TRBV3-1 (or the pseudogene TRBV3-2) and TRBJ2-1; TRBD2 is a possible D gene (5 bases). Trimming shortened V by 0 bases and J by 2 bases, and 14 bases separated the two germline ends. From germline, CDR1 is LGHDT and CDR2 YNNKEL (reference sequence). This CDR3 comprises 17 residues. CDR3 amino acids: CASSQDKAVAPYNEQFF. The CDR3, as DNA: TGTGCCAGCAGCCAAGATAAAGCGGTGGCCCCCTACAATGAGCAGTTCTTC.

This clone was recorded only once. This sequence joins TRBV19 and TRBJ2-1; TRBD2 matches at 12 bases. Per the germline V gene, CDR1 is LNHDA and CDR2 is SQIVND (reference sequence). V shed 2 bases and J 9 bases; nucleotides not matched to a gene: 5. CDR3 length: 15 residues. CDR3 sequence: CASSIWLAGGVEQFF. The CDR3 DNA reads as TGTGCCAGTAGTATATGGCTAGCGGGGGGGGTTGAGCAGTTCTTC.

The chain employs TRBV7-9 and TRBJ2-7; TRBD1 agrees at 8 bases. The germline gives CDR1 SEHNR, CDR2 FQNEAQ (reference sequence). CDR3 length: 15 amino acids. The trim removed 7 bases at V and 6 bases at J, leaving 14 bases unmatched. The CDR3 nucleotides read TGTGCCAGCAACCATAACCCGCAGGGGGCGGTCGAGCAGTACTTC. Translation gives CASNHNPQGAVEQYF.